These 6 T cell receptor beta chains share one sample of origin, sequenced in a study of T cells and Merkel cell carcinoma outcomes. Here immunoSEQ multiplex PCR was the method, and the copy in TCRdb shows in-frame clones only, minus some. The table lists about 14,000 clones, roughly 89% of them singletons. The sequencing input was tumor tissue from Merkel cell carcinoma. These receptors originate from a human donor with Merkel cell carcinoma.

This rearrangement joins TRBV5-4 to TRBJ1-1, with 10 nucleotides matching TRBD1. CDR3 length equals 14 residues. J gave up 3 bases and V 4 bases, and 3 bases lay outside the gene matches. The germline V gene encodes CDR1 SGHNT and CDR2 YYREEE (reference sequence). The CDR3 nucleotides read TGTGCCAGCAGCCGTGGACAGGGGGACACTGAAGCTTTCTTT. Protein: CASSRGQGDTEAFF.

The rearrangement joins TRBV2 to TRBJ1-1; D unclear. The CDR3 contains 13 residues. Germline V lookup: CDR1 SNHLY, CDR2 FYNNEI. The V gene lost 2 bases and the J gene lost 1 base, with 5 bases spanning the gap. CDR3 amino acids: CASSEYGNTEAFF. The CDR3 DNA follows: TGTGCCAGCAGTGAATATGGGAACACTGAAGCTTTCTTT.

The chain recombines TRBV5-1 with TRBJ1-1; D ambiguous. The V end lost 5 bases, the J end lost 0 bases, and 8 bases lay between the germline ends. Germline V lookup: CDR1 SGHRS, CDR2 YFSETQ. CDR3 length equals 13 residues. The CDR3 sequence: CASSWQMNTEAFF. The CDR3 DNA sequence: TGCGCCAGCAGTTGGCAGATGAACACTGAAGCTTTCTTT.

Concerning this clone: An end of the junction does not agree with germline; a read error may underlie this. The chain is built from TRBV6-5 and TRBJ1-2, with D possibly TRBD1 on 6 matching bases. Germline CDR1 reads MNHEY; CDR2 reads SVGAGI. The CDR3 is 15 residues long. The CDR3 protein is CASSLRGQGTYGYTF. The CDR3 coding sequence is TGTGCCAGCAGTCTTCGGGGGCAGGGGACCTATGGTTACACCTTC.

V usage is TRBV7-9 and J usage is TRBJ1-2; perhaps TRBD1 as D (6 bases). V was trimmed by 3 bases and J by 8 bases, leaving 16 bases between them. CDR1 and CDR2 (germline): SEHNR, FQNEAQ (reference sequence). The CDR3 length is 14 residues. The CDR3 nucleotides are TGTGCCAGCAGCTTTGGACAGCCTCTCGCGGGCTACACCTTC. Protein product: CASSFGQPLAGYTF.

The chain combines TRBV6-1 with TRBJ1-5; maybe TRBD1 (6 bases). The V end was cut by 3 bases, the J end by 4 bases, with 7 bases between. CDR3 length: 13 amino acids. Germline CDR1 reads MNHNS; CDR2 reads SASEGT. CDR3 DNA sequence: TGTGCCAGCAGTGAGACAGGTAATCAGCCCCAGCATTTT. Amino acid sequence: CASSETGNQPQHF.